This entry lists 30 T cell receptor beta chains sequenced from one sample in a study of T cells after yellow fever vaccination. Each CDR3 protein is one row after TCRdb ran MiXCR on the 5' RACE reads. The sample shows 450,000 to 600,000 distinct CDR3 sequences, roughly 14% of them seen only once. The source was PBMCs, collected on the day of the yellow fever booster vaccination. The receptors shown here come from a man aged 30 to 39 who received the YFV17D yellow fever vaccine.

In this sample, this clonotype turned up a few times. V gene TRBV20-1 combines with J gene TRBJ2-1; TRBD2 matches 10 bases. The CDR3 is made up of 14 amino acids. V was clipped by 3 bases and J by 5 bases; unmatched bases: 4. The germline CDR1 and CDR2 sequences are DFQATT and SNEGSKA (reference sequence). The CDR3 DNA sequence: TGCAGTGCTAGTTGGACTAGCGGAAACAATGAGCAGTTCTTC. This encodes CSASWTSGNNEQFF.

V usage is TRBV6-2 or TRBV6-3 and J usage is TRBJ2-1; TRBD2 matches at 9 bases. From germline, CDR1 is MNHEY and CDR2 SVGEGT. The CDR3 has 13 residues. V dropped 0 bases and J dropped 12; count of bases not matched to a gene: 3. DNA for the CDR3: TGTGCCAGCAGTTACTCGGCTAGCGGGATGCAGTTCTTC. Translated: CASSYSASGMQFF.

Concerning this clonotype itself: A much larger clone differs by one base, so this may be a read error. The V and J genes are TRBV24-1 and TRBJ1-5; possibly TRBD1 for D (5 bases). The V gene's germline CDR1 is KGHDR and CDR2 SFDVKD. V lost 5 bases to trimming and J lost 6 bases, with 19 bases between them. There are 16 residues in the CDR3. The CDR3 sequence is CATSGPDSPPFQPQHF. CDR3 coding DNA: TGTGCCACCAGTGGTCCTGACAGTCCTCCGTTTCAGCCCCAGCATTTT.

The chain couples TRBV27 to TRBJ1-1, with 8 bases matching TRBD1. Trimming removed 6 bases from V and 4 bases from J; junction bases left unmatched: 10. The CDR3 runs to 15 residues. From germline, CDR1 is MNHEY and CDR2 SMNVEV (reference sequence). The CDR3 nucleotides read TGTGCCAGCAGGGCCAGGGGAACAGGGGGCACTGAAGCTTTCTTT. It codes for CASRARGTGGTEAFF.

Only a few counts were recorded for this clonotype. The rearrangement joins TRBV6-2 or TRBV6-3 to TRBJ2-2; D unresolved. Trimming removed 2 bases from V and 9 bases from J, with 4 bases in between. Germline V lookup: CDR1 MNHEY, CDR2 SVGEGT. The CDR3 covers 11 residues. The CDR3 protein is CASSYVRELFF. CDR3 nucleotides: TGTGCCAGCAGTTACGTCCGGGAGCTGTTTTTT.

Only a few counts were recorded for this clonotype. J is TRBJ2-2 and V is TRBV27; 8 positions match TRBD1. The V gene end was trimmed by 6 bases and the J gene end by 7 bases; junction bases not matched to a gene: 4. This CDR3 comprises 13 residues. Germline-derived CDR1 and CDR2 are MNHEY and SMNVEV (reference sequence). The CDR3 region has the DNA TGTGCCAGCAGGAGACAGGGGAACGGGGAGCTGTTTTTT. Translated, it gives CASRRQGNGELFF.

This clonotype has just a few counts. J is TRBJ2-3 and V is TRBV6-5; 9 positions match TRBD2. Germline CDR1 and CDR2: MNHEY and SVGAGI. V was pared by 4 bases and J by 6 bases, with 8 bases of the junction left unmatched. This CDR3 has 15 residues. The CDR3 DNA reads TGTGCCAGCAGTTTTCGTAGCGGGAGAGCGGATACGCAGTATTTT. It is translated as CASSFRSGRADTQYF.

The genes are TRBV10-3 and TRBJ2-7, with 10 positions matching TRBD2. Germline values: CDR1 ENHRY, CDR2 SYGVKD. The CDR3 runs to 14 residues. The V segment lost 3 bases and the J segment 7 bases; nucleotides outside the gene matches: 6. The DNA of the CDR3 is TGTGCCATCAGTGAAACTAGCGGGACACTTGAGCAGTACTTC. Protein: CAISETSGTLEQYF.

V is TRBV4-3 and J is TRBJ2-3; D could derive from TRBD1 or TRBD2 (5 bases each). Trimming stripped 0 bases from V and 2 bases from J, with 15 bases between. CDR1 and CDR2 (germline): LGHNA, YSLEER. The CDR3 sequence is 17 residues long. The CDR3 loop reads CASSQDRGPSSTDTQYF. The DNA for the CDR3 is TGCGCCAGCAGCCAAGATCGGGGACCATCCTCCACAGATACGCAGTATTTT.

This clonotype has only a few counts. V is TRBV20-1 and J is TRBJ2-1; no definite D call. The CDR3 is 14 amino acids. Germline lookup yields CDR1 DFQATT and CDR2 SNEGSKA (reference sequence). V lost 6 bases, J lost 2 bases, and 14 bases lay in between. For the CDR3, the DNA is TGCAGTGCGCCCGGCGTTAGCCCCTACAATGAGCAGTTCTTC. Amino acid sequence: CSAPGVSPYNEQFF.

The chain is built from TRBV5-1 and TRBJ2-7; tentatively, D is TRBD2 (6 bases). The CDR3 is made up of 15 amino acids. CDR1 and CDR2 (germline): SGHRS, YFSETQ. The ends were cut back, 4 bases at V and 3 bases at J, with 17 bases in the middle. The DNA of the CDR3 is TGCGCCAGCAGCCTTGGGATGGTAGCGGACTACGAGCAGTACTTC. This encodes CASSLGMVADYEQYF.

This clonotype was seen a few times. V usage is TRBV9 and J usage is TRBJ1-1; possibly TRBD1 for D (6 bases). V lost 0 bases and J 0 bases, leaving 9 bases between the germline ends. The germline V gene encodes CDR1 SGDLS and CDR2 YYNGEE. This CDR3 has 15 residues. As DNA, the CDR3 is TGTGCCAGCAGCGTAGCAGGACAGTTGAACACTGAAGCTTTCTTT. It yields the protein CASSVAGQLNTEAFF.

This clonotype has only a few counts. This sequence joins TRBV11-3 and TRBJ2-3; tentatively, D is TRBD1 or TRBD2 (5 bases each). This CDR3 is 14 amino acids long. V was trimmed by 4 bases and J by 2 bases, leaving 10 bases between them. CDR1 SGHNT and CDR2 YENEEA come from the germline V gene. The CDR3 loop is CASSYRDPTDTQYF. The CDR3, as DNA: TGTGCCAGCAGCTACCGGGACCCCACAGATACGCAGTATTTT.

The rearrangement uses TRBV5-1 and TRBJ1-2, with a tentative D call TRBD1 (6 bases). This CDR3 region has 13 residues. The germline CDR1 and CDR2 sequences are SGHRS and YFSETQ. Deletions cut 3 bases from V and 4 bases from J, with 10 bases between. Here the CDR3 DNA reads TGCGCCAGCAGCTCTACAGGGACCTATGGCTACACCTTC. Translating gives CASSSTGTYGYTF.

The V call is TRBV29-1, the J call TRBJ2-7; 8 bases fit TRBD1. In germline, CDR1 is SQVTM, CDR2 ANQGSEA. The CDR3 covers 14 residues. Unmatched junction bases numbered 10, after V lost 6 bases and J lost 3 bases. As DNA, the CDR3 is TGCAGCGTCGCAGGACAGGGTGGATTCTACGAGCAGTACTTC. This gives the protein CSVAGQGGFYEQYF.

This chain connects TRBV7-8 to TRBJ2-5; tentatively, D is TRBD1 (7 bases). Germline V gene data show CDR1 as SGHVS and CDR2 as FQNEAQ. V lost 8 bases and J 4 bases, leaving 14 bases between the germline ends. This CDR3 spans 13 amino acids. CDR3: CASSFRGVETQYF. In DNA form, the CDR3 reads TGTGCCAGCTCCTTCAGGGGGGTAGAGACCCAGTACTTC.

The rearrangement links TRBV7-8 to TRBJ2-5, with 11 bases fitting TRBD2. The V and J ends lost 4 bases and 5 bases, in that order; junction bases with no gene match: 6. CDR1 is SGHVS, CDR2 FQNEAQ, per germline. This CDR3 region has 15 residues. The CDR3 protein is CASSSRLAGTETQYF. CDR3 coding DNA: TGTGCCAGCAGCTCCCGACTAGCGGGAACGGAGACCCAGTACTTC.

This clonotype appeared a few times. J is TRBJ2-3 and V is TRBV7-2; D may be TRBD1 or TRBD2 (5 bases each). The CDR3 runs 16 residues. Looked up from germline, CDR1 is SGHTA and CDR2 is FQGNSA. Trimming took off 2 bases at V and 2 bases at J, with 14 bases between the two ends. The CDR3 coding sequence is TGTGCCAGCAGCTTATATCGGGGCTCTTACACAGATACGCAGTATTTT. This sequence encodes CASSLYRGSYTDTQYF.

There are a few counts of this clonotype. The V gene is TRBV25-1, the J gene TRBJ2-7; D ambiguous. The CDR3 contains 13 residues. CDR1 and CDR2 (germline): MGHDK, SYGVNS. The germline V and J ends were trimmed by 2 bases and 3 bases, with 8 bases remaining between them. The CDR3 here is CASSELSVYEQYF. Here the CDR3 DNA reads TGTGCCAGCAGTGAACTTAGTGTCTACGAGCAGTACTTC.

This clonotype was counted between two and nine times. The J gene is TRBJ1-1, the V gene TRBV29-1; D is ambiguous. V was clipped by 7 bases and J by 1 base, with 4 bases between them. CDR3 length: 10 amino acids. In germline, CDR1 is SQVTM, CDR2 ANQGSEA. In DNA, the CDR3 is TGCAGCGCCGCGAACACTGAAGCTTTCTTT. Translation gives CSAANTEAFF. The full variable domain, its missing parts supplied by reference TRBV29-1 and TRBJ1-1, is SAVISQKPSRDICQRGTSLTIQCQVDSQVTMMFWYRQQPGQSLTLIATANQGSEATYESGFVIDKFPISRPNLTFSTLTVSNMSPEDSSIYLCSAANTEAFFGQGTRLTVV.

The gene calls are TRBV5-1 and TRBJ2-7, with D perhaps TRBD2 (6 bases). CDR1 and CDR2 from the germline V gene are SGHRS and YFSETQ. CDR3 length: 15 residues. The V gene lost 1 base and the J gene lost 4 bases, with 15 bases spanning the gap. The DNA of the CDR3 is TGCGCCAGCAGCTTGATTCGGGGGACGCAATACGAGCAGTACTTC. Its protein is CASSLIRGTQYEQYF.

This chain links TRBV29-1 with TRBJ2-5; D gene uncertain. The CDR3 has 12 amino acids. Germline CDR1 reads SQVTM; CDR2 reads ANQGSEA. Trimming cost V 6 bases and J 4 bases, with 12 bases left between them. The CDR3 DNA reads as TGCAGCGTCCTGGGAAACGGAGAGACCCAGTACTTC. It is translated as CSVLGNGETQYF.

The chain employs TRBV5-1 and TRBJ2-5, with TRBD2 matching over 11 bases. V trimming: 4 bases; J trimming: 4 bases; junction bases outside the gene matches: 6. Germline CDR1 reads SGHRS; CDR2 reads YFSETQ. The CDR3 is made up of 15 amino acids. CDR3 residues: CASSTSGSGRETQYF. In nucleotides, the CDR3 is TGCGCCAGCAGCACTAGCGGGAGTGGGAGAGAGACCCAGTACTTC.

The CDR3 bases are TGTGCCAGCAGCCAAATGCCCGTTAGGACCGGGGAGCTGTTTTTT. It translates to CASSQMPVRTGELFF. The chain has TRBV7-7 and TRBJ2-2; D remains ambiguous. Trimming pared 5 bases from V and 5 bases from J, leaving 15 bases between. CDR3 length: 15 residues. The germline gives CDR1 SSHAT, CDR2 FNYEAQ (reference sequence). The full variable domain, completed using reference TRBV7-7 and TRBJ2-2, is GAGVSQSPRYKVTKRGQDVTLRCDPISSHATLYWYQQALGQGPEFLTYFNYEAQPDKSGLPSDRFSAERPEGSISTLTIQRTEQRDSAMYRCASSQMPVRTGELFFGEGSRLTVL.

This clonotype was picked up a small number of times. V usage is TRBV12-3 or TRBV12-4 and J usage is TRBJ1-1; unclear D gene. The CDR3 spans 13 residues. V lost 8 bases and J 1 base, leaving 11 bases between the germline ends. The CDR3 DNA reads TGTGCCAGCCGCCACCCGGGGAACACTGAAGCTTTCTTT. Protein: CASRHPGNTEAFF.

J is TRBJ2-1 and V is TRBV20-1, with TRBD2 matching over 8 bases. Germline loops: CDR1 DFQATT, CDR2 SNEGSKA (reference sequence). This CDR3 spans 13 amino acids. V lost 5 bases to trimming and J lost 6 bases; unmatched junction nucleotides: 6. CDR3 sequence reads: CSAFNGGANEQFF. CDR3 DNA: TGCAGTGCTTTTAACGGGGGGGCCAATGAGCAGTTCTTC.

The rearrangement uses TRBV7-2 and TRBJ2-7, with 9 nucleotides matching TRBD2. This CDR3 region has 14 residues. V lost 6 bases and J lost 7; bases outside the gene matches: 10. Germline-derived CDR1 and CDR2 are SGHTA and FQGNSA. The CDR3 spells CASRNPGLASEQYF. CDR3 sequence (DNA): TGTGCCAGCAGAAACCCGGGACTAGCCAGTGAGCAGTACTTC.

V is TRBV19 and J is TRBJ2-1; 12 nucleotides align to TRBD2. The CDR3 covers 18 residues. V gave up 4 bases and J gave up 5 bases; unmatched junction bases: 12. CDR1 LNHDA and CDR2 SQIVND come from the germline V gene (reference sequence). The CDR3 DNA follows: TGTGCCAGTAGTAGGCTAAATGTGAGGACTAGCGGGAACAATGAGCAGTTCTTC. Protein sequence: CASSRLNVRTSGNNEQFF.

This sequence joins TRBV5-1 and TRBJ1-4; 8 bases fit TRBD1. The J segment lost 7 bases and the V segment lost 5 bases, leaving 10 bases of the junction unmatched. CDR3 length: 15 amino acids. Germline loops: CDR1 SGHRS, CDR2 YFSETQ. This chain's CDR3 is CASSQQGDRLEKLFF. CDR3 sequence (DNA): TGCGCCAGCAGTCAACAGGGGGATCGGCTTGAAAAACTGTTTTTT.

This clonotype was observed a handful of times. This chain joins TRBV3-1 and TRBJ1-2; no clear D gene. In germline, CDR1 is LGHDT, CDR2 YNNKEL (reference sequence). The length of the CDR3 is 13 residues. The germline V and J ends were trimmed by 4 bases and 6 bases, with 12 bases remaining between them. CDR3 DNA sequence: TGTGCCAGCAGCCCCAGAGATGCTGATGGCTACACCTTC. It codes for CASSPRDADGYTF.